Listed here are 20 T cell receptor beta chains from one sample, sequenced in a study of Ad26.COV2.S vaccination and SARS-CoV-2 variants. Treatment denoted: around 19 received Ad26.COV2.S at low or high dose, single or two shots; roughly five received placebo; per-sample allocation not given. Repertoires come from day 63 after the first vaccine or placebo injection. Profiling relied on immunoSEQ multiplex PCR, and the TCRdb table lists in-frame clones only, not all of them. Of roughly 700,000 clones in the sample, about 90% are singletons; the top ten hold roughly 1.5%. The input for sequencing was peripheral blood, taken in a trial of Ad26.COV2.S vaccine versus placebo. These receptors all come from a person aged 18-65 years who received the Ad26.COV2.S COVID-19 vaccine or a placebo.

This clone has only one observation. The CDR3 DNA sequence: TGTGCCAGCAGCTTAGGTTTAGCGCTCTACAATGAGCAGTTCTTC. Protein: CASSLGLALYNEQFF. The rearrangement links TRBV7-8 to TRBJ2-1; D may be TRBD2 (5 bases). The V gene lost 1 base and the J gene lost 3 bases, with 10 bases spanning the gap. The germline gives CDR1 SGHVS, CDR2 FQNEAQ. There are 15 residues in the CDR3.

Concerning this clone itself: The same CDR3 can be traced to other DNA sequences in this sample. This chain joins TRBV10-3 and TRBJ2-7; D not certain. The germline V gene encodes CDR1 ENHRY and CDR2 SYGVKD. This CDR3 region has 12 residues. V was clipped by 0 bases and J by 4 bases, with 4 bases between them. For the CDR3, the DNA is TGTGCCATCAGTGAGTCGAGTTACGAGCAGTACTTC. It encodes CAISESSYEQYF.

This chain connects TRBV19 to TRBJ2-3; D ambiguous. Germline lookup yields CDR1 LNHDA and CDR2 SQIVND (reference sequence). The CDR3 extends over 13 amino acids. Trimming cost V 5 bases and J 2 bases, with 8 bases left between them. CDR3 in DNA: TGTGCCAGTAGTCAGGTGTACACAGATACGCAGTATTTT. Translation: CASSQVYTDTQYF.

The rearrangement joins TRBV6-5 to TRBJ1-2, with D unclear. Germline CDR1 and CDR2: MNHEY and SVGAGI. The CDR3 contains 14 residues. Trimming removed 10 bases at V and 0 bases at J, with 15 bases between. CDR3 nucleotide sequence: TGTGCCACTCAACCGACGGGAGCTAACTATGGCTACACCTTC. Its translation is CATQPTGANYGYTF.

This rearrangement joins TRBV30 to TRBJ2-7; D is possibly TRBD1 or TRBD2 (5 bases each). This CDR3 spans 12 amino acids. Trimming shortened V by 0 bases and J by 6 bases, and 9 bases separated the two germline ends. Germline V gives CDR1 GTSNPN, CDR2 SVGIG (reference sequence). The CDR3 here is CAWSVFGAEQYF. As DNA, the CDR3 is TGTGCCTGGAGTGTTTTCGGGGCCGAGCAGTACTTC.

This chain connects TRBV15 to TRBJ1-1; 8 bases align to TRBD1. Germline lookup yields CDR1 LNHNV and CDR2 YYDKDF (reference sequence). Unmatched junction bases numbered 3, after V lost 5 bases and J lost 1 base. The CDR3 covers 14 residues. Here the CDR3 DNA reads TGTGCCACCAGCGTCGGACAGGGGAACACTGAAGCTTTCTTT. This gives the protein CATSVGQGNTEAFF.

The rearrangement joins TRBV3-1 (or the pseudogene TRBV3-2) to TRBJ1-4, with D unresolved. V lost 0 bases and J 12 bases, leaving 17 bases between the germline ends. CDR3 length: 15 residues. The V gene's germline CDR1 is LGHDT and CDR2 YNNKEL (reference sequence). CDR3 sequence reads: CASSQELGPRLELFF. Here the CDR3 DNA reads TGTGCCAGCAGCCAAGAGTTGGGCCCCCGACTGGAACTGTTTTTT.

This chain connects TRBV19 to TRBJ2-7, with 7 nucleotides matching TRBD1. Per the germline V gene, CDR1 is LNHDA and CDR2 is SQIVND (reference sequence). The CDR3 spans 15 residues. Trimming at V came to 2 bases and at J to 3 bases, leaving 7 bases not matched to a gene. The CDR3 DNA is TGTGCCAGTAGTATAAGAAGACAGGGAGACTACGAGCAGTACTTC. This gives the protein CASSIRRQGDYEQYF.

CDR3 residues: CATSRDLQGAVTFF. CDR3 in DNA: TGTGCCACCAGCAGAGATTTGCAGGGGGCTGTGACTTTCTTT. J is TRBJ1-1 and V is TRBV15, with 8 bases matching TRBD1. CDR3 length: 14 amino acids. V gave up 0 bases and J gave up 12 bases; unmatched junction bases: 9. Germline values: CDR1 LNHNV, CDR2 YYDKDF (reference sequence).

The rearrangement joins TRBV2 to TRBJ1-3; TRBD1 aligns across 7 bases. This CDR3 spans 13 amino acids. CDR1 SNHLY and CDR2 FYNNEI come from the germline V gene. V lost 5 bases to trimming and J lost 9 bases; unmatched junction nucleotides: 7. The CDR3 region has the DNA TGTGCCAGCAGTCTAGACAGGGCCGGCACCATATATTTT. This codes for CASSLDRAGTIYF.

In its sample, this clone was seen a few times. The CDR3 nucleotides read TGTGCCAGCAGCTTACGGCGGGAGGGAGGATACGAGCAGTACTTC. Translating it yields CASSLRREGGYEQYF. J is TRBJ2-7 and V is TRBV13, with 9 bases fitting TRBD2. Looked up from germline, CDR1 is PRHDT and CDR2 is FYEKMQ (reference sequence). The CDR3 loop spans 15 amino acids. V was clipped by 2 bases and J by 4 bases; unmatched bases: 6.

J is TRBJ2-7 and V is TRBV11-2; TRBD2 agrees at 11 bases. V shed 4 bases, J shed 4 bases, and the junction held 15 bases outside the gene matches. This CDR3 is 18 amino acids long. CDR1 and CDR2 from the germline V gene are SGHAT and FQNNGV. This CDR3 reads CASSSRGTTSGSAYEQYF. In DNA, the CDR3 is TGTGCCAGCAGCTCCCGGGGTACTACTAGCGGGAGTGCTTACGAGCAGTACTTC.

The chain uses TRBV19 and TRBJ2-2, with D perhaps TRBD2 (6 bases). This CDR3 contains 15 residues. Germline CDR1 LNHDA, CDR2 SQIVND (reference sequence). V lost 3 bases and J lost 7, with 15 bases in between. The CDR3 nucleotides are TGTGCCAGTAGTATGGATACGGGAGTGGGCGGGGAGCTGTTTTTT. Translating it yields CASSMDTGVGGELFF. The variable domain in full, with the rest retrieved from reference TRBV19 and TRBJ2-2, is DGGITQSPKYLFRKEGQNVTLSCEQNLNHDAMYWYRQDPGQGLRLIYYSQIVNDFQKGDIAEGYSVSREKKESFPLTVTSAQKNPTAFYLCASSMDTGVGGELFFGEGSRLTVL.

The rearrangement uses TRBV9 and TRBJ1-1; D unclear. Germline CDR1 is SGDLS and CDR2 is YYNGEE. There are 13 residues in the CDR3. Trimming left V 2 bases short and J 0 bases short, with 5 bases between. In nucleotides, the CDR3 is TGTGCCAGCAGCGTGAAGATGAACACTGAAGCTTTCTTT. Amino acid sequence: CASSVKMNTEAFF.

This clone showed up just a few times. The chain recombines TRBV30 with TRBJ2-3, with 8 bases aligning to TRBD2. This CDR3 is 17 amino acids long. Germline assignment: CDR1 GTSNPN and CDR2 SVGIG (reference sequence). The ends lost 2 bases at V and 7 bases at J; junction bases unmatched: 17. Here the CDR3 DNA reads TGTGCCTGGAGTAACGAGAGGAGCGGGGGTGGGTTGAATACGCAGTATTTT. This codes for CAWSNERSGGGLNTQYF.

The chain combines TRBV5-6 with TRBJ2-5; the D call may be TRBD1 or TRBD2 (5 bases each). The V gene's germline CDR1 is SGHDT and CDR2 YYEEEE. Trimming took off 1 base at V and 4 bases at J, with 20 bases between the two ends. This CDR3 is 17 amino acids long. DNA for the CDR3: TGTGCCAGCAGCTTGTTATCTGACGGGGCCTTGGGAGAGACCCAGTACTTC. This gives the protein CASSLLSDGALGETQYF.

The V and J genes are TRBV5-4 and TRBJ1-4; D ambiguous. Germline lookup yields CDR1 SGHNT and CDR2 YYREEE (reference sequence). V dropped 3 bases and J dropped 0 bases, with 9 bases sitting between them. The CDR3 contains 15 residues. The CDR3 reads CASSSDGATNEKLFF. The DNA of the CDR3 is TGTGCCAGCAGCTCGGACGGTGCAACTAATGAAAAACTGTTTTTT.

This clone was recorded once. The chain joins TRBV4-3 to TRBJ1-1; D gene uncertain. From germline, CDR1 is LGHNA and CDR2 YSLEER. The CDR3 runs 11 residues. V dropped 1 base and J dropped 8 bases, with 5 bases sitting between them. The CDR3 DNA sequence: TGCGCCAGCAGCCAAGGGCCCGAAGCTTTCTTT. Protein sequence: CASSQGPEAFF.

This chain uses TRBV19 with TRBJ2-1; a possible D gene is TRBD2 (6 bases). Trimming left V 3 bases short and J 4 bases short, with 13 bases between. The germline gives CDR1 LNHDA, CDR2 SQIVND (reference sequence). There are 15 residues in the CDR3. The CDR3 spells CASSILRDRYNEQFF. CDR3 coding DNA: TGTGCCAGTAGTATTTTGCGGGACCGTTACAATGAGCAGTTCTTC.

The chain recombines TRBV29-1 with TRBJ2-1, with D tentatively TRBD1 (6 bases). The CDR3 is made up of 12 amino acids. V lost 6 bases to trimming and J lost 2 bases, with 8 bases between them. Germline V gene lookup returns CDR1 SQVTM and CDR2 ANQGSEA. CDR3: CSVGQTYNEQFF. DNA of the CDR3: TGCAGCGTAGGACAGACCTACAATGAGCAGTTCTTC.